This T cell receptor beta chain derives from a study of cytomegalovirus exposure and HLA in healthy donors. Study at large: Counted in an early data release were tens of millions of unique TCRs from HLA-typed donors. Whole-study findings and limits: A classifier reportedly called cytomegalovirus status with high sensitivity and specificity.

With 60 Vbeta and 13 Jbeta primers, the PCR was carried out. The data were produced by immunoSEQ multiplex PCR, yet TCRdb's version contains in-frame clones alone and is incomplete. Counted here are around 190,000 clones, less than 85% occurring once; the ten biggest clones make up approximately 5%. Regarding this clone: Its target is unknown.

Healthy bone marrow donors made up the cohort. Trimming removed 0 bases at V and 7 bases at J, with 12 bases between. There are 14 residues in the CDR3. Germline V gives CDR1 LGHNA, CDR2 YNFKEQ. The source of this sequence is a young man in good health and CMV-seropositive. This sequence joins TRBV4-2 and TRBJ1-2, with D maybe TRBD1 (6 bases). Sequencing input: PBMCs. CDR3 coding DNA: TGTGCCAGCAGCCAAGATCACAGGGTCGGTGGCTACACCTTC. Residues: CASSQDHRVGGYTF.